This is a list of T cell receptor beta chains from one sample in a study of cytomegalovirus exposure and HLA in healthy donors. The assay was immunoSEQ multiplex PCR, and TCRdb's table has in-frame clones only and misses some. The sample includes roughly 150,000 clones, just over 75% of them seen just once. The sequencing input was PBMCs. The receptors originated from a woman in her thirties or forties in good health and CMV-seronegative. Both conserved end residues are part of each CDR3. Each record gives: D gene, J gene, V gene, clone size, CDR3 DNA, CDR3 protein. D genes are given only for firm matches. Size tells how often a clone was seen (once, few, many) or the class of an expanded clone, and some rows leave it out.

D gene: .; J gene: TRBJ1-1; V gene: TRBV6-5; clone size: .; CDR3 DNA: TGTGCCAGCAGTTCCCGGGGGTTGACAGCTCAAGCTTTCTTT; CDR3 protein: CASSSRGLTAQAFF
D gene: .; J gene: TRBJ1-4; V gene: TRBV5-8; clone size: .; CDR3 DNA: TGTGCCAGCAGCCCTCAGATTGCAACTAATGAAAAACTGTTTTTT; CDR3 protein: CASSPQIATNEKLFF
D gene: .; J gene: TRBJ1-1; V gene: TRBV7-9; clone size: .; CDR3 DNA: TGTGCCAGCAGCCCCGAAGACAGATTGAACACTGAAGCTTTCTTT; CDR3 protein: CASSPEDRLNTEAFF
D gene: .; J gene: TRBJ1-1; V gene: TRBV2; clone size: .; CDR3 DNA: TGTGCCAGCAGTCAATTGAAGGACAGATACACTGAAGCTTTCTTT; CDR3 protein: CASSQLKDRYTEAFF
D gene: .; J gene: TRBJ2-3; V gene: TRBV7-9; clone size: .; CDR3 DNA: TGTGCCAGCAGGGACTTCACAGATACGCAGTATTTT; CDR3 protein: CASRDFTDTQYF
D gene: .; J gene: TRBJ2-7; V gene: TRBV6-5; clone size: .; CDR3 DNA: TGTGCCAGCACTTGGGGCGGGGCGGGAACCTACGAGCAGTACTTC; CDR3 protein: CASTWGGAGTYEQYF
D gene: TRBD1; J gene: TRBJ1-5; V gene: TRBV6-6; clone size: .; CDR3 DNA: TGTGCCAGCAGTTCCGGGACAGGGATTATTTATCAGCCCCAGCATTTT; CDR3 protein: CASSSGTGIIYQPQHF
D gene: .; J gene: TRBJ2-7; V gene: TRBV2; clone size: few; CDR3 DNA: TGTGCCAGCAGTGAACGGGGGACTGACACCTACGAGCAGTACTTC; CDR3 protein: CASSERGTDTYEQYF
D gene: .; J gene: TRBJ2-5; V gene: TRBV6-5; clone size: .; CDR3 DNA: TGTGCCAGCAGTTACTCTACGGGAGAGACCCAGTACTTC; CDR3 protein: CASSYSTGETQYF
D gene: TRBD2; J gene: TRBJ2-7; V gene: TRBV7-6; clone size: .; CDR3 DNA: TGTGCCAGCAGCCGTAGCGGGCCCTACGAGCAGTACTTC; CDR3 protein: CASSRSGPYEQYF
D gene: TRBD1; J gene: TRBJ1-4; V gene: TRBV30; clone size: .; CDR3 DNA: TGTGCCTGGAGTGTCTGGGGACAGGGGACTGAAAAACTGTTTTTT; CDR3 protein: CAWSVWGQGTEKLFF
D gene: TRBD2; J gene: TRBJ2-4; V gene: TRBV11-3; clone size: .; CDR3 DNA: TGTGCCAGCAGTACAGACGCATCCGGACTAGCCGAAGGCATTCAGTACTTC; CDR3 protein: CASSTDASGLAEGIQYF
D gene: .; J gene: TRBJ2-7; V gene: TRBV7-7; clone size: .; CDR3 DNA: TGTGCTAGCAGCCCTACCCCCGGGAACTACGAGCAGTACTTC; CDR3 protein: CASSPTPGNYEQYF
D gene: .; J gene: TRBJ1-5; V gene: TRBV28; clone size: few; CDR3 DNA: TGTGCCAGCAGTTTAGGGCCCCGTAGTCAGCCCCAGCATTTT; CDR3 protein: CASSLGPRSQPQHF
D gene: TRBD1; J gene: TRBJ1-1; V gene: TRBV28; clone size: .; CDR3 DNA: TGTGCCAGCAGCACACACGGGACAGGTAGTGAAGCTTTCTTT; CDR3 protein: CASSTHGTGSEAFF
D gene: TRBD2; J gene: TRBJ2-5; V gene: TRBV7-9; clone size: .; CDR3 DNA: TGTGCCAGCAGCACTATAGCGGGAGGTCATGAGACCCAGTACTTC; CDR3 protein: CASSTIAGGHETQYF
D gene: .; J gene: TRBJ1-2; V gene: TRBV19; clone size: .; CDR3 DNA: TGTGCCAGTAGTGCCATGACAGTGGATGGCTACACCTTC; CDR3 protein: CASSAMTVDGYTF
D gene: TRBD1; J gene: TRBJ1-2; V gene: TRBV6-5; clone size: .; CDR3 DNA: TGTGCCAGCAGTTACTCGCGGACAGGGCCCTATGGCTACACCTTC; CDR3 protein: CASSYSRTGPYGYTF
D gene: .; J gene: TRBJ2-5; V gene: TRBV30; clone size: .; CDR3 DNA: TGTGCCTGGAGTGTGGTTTTTGGTGGGAGGCTTCAAGAGACCCAGTACTTC; CDR3 protein: CAWSVVFGGRLQETQYF
D gene: .; J gene: TRBJ2-7; V gene: TRBV19; clone size: .; CDR3 DNA: TGTGCCAGTAGTATCACGGGAGAAAGCTACGAGCAGTACTTC; CDR3 protein: CASSITGESYEQYF
D gene: TRBD2; J gene: TRBJ2-1; V gene: TRBV2; clone size: .; CDR3 DNA: TGTGCCAGCAGTTTAGCGGGAGGTCCCTACAATGAGCAGTTCTTC; CDR3 protein: CASSLAGGPYNEQFF
D gene: .; J gene: TRBJ2-7; V gene: TRBV6-6; clone size: few; CDR3 DNA: TGTGCCAGCAGAACAGGTGCAGCAACCTACGAGCAGTACTTC; CDR3 protein: CASRTGAATYEQYF
D gene: .; J gene: TRBJ1-2; V gene: TRBV6-1; clone size: .; CDR3 DNA: TGTGCCAGCAGCGTCGCCCAGGCTAACTATGGCTACACCTTC; CDR3 protein: CASSVAQANYGYTF
D gene: TRBD1; J gene: TRBJ2-7; V gene: TRBV6-5; clone size: once; CDR3 DNA: TGTGCCAGCAGTTACGGGACAGGAGCCTACGAGCAGTACTTC; CDR3 protein: CASSYGTGAYEQYF
D gene: TRBD1; J gene: TRBJ1-6; V gene: TRBV30; clone size: .; CDR3 DNA: TGTGCCTGGAGTGGGGGTGAGACAGGGGGGTCACCCCTCCACTTT; CDR3 protein: CAWSGGETGGSPLHF
D gene: TRBD2; J gene: TRBJ2-5; V gene: TRBV9; clone size: .; CDR3 DNA: TGTGCCAGCAGCTCATTAGCGGGAGTGGAGACCCAGTACTTC; CDR3 protein: CASSSLAGVETQYF
D gene: .; J gene: TRBJ1-2; V gene: TRBV5-1; clone size: .; CDR3 DNA: TGCGCCAGCAGCTCCAAAACGGGTTCCACTAACTATGGCTACACCTTC; CDR3 protein: CASSSKTGSTNYGYTF
D gene: TRBD1; J gene: TRBJ1-1; V gene: TRBV7-9; clone size: .; CDR3 DNA: TGTGCCAGCAGCTTCGCCGACAGGGGCACTGAAGCTTTCTTT; CDR3 protein: CASSFADRGTEAFF
D gene: .; J gene: TRBJ2-5; V gene: TRBV10-3; clone size: .; CDR3 DNA: TGTGCCATCAGTGAGTCGATGCGGGAGACCCAGTACTTC; CDR3 protein: CAISESMRETQYF
D gene: .; J gene: TRBJ1-3; V gene: TRBV27; clone size: .; CDR3 DNA: TGTGCCAGCAGTCGGACTGGGAGCTCTGGAAACACCATATATTTT; CDR3 protein: CASSRTGSSGNTIYF